These 16 T cell receptor beta chains were sequenced from one sample in a study of blood T cells in healthy people across ages. Next came a second PCR, run for roughly 7 to 12 cycles, which used a sample-barcoded 5' primer along with a J-beta primer mix. TCRdb used MiXCR to reprocess the 5' RACE reads, holding one entry per CDR3 protein. The sample lists roughly 1.5 million distinct CDR3 sequences; less than 45% were seen once. The sequenced sample was blood. Receptors originate from a woman under 30 in good health.

This chain uses TRBV6-5 with TRBJ2-3; TRBD1 matches 7 bases. Per the germline V gene, CDR1 is MNHEY and CDR2 is SVGAGI. The CDR3 sequence is 16 residues long. V lost 2 bases to trimming and J lost 10 bases; unmatched junction nucleotides: 15. The CDR3 sequence: CASSYTTGHRTDAQYF. The CDR3 DNA follows: TGTGCCAGCAGTTACACGACAGGGCATCGCACGGATGCGCAGTATTTT.

V and J are TRBV5-1 and TRBJ2-2; D uncertain. The V end lost 5 bases, the J end lost 6 bases, and 11 bases lay between the germline ends. Germline V CDR1 and CDR2: SGHRS, YFSETQ. CDR3 length equals 13 residues. Here the CDR3 DNA reads TGCGCCAGCAGGTTAAGTGACGCCGGGGAGCTGTTTTTT. It codes for CASRLSDAGELFF.

The chain links TRBV14 to TRBJ2-1; D is possibly TRBD1 or TRBD2 (5 bases each). Trimming removed 1 base from V and 0 bases from J, with 10 bases in between. CDR1 and CDR2 from the germline V gene are SGHDN and FVKESK. The CDR3 consists of 16 residues. CDR3 loop: CASSQVVGVSYNEQFF. CDR3 coding DNA: TGTGCCAGCAGCCAAGTGGTGGGGGTCTCCTACAATGAGCAGTTCTTC.

This sequence joins TRBV13 and TRBJ1-5; 12 positions match TRBD1. CDR3 length equals 18 residues. V lost 5 bases, J lost 3 bases, and 11 bases stayed unmatched. Germline V lookup: CDR1 PRHDT, CDR2 FYEKMQ (reference sequence). CDR3: CASSRLGTGGSDNQPQHF. The CDR3, as DNA: TGTGCCAGCAGCCGGTTGGGGACAGGGGGCTCTGACAATCAGCCCCAGCATTTT.

There are a few counts of this clonotype. V gene TRBV4-3 combines with J gene TRBJ2-1, with a tentative D call TRBD2 (5 bases). Per the germline V gene, CDR1 is LGHNA and CDR2 is YSLEER. The length of the CDR3 is 18 residues. V was shortened by 1 base and J by 0 bases, with 16 bases between the two germline ends. The CDR3 here is CASSQADYDDISYNEQFF. Written as DNA, the CDR3 is TGCGCCAGCAGCCAAGCCGACTACGACGATATCTCCTACAATGAGCAGTTCTTC.

The chain employs TRBV6-5 and TRBJ2-7; D remains unclear. The germline gives CDR1 MNHEY, CDR2 SVGAGI. V gave up 2 bases and J gave up 3 bases, with 8 bases separating them. This CDR3 is built from 13 residues. CDR3 nucleotides: TGTGCCAGCAGTTACGATGGGATCTACGAGCAGTACTTC. It translates to CASSYDGIYEQYF.

A single count supports this clonotype. The rearrangement uses TRBV7-2 and TRBJ2-5; D may be TRBD1 or TRBD2 (6 bases each). V lost 5 bases, J lost 11 bases, and 24 bases lay in between. The CDR3 extends over 15 amino acids. Germline CDR1 and CDR2: SGHTA and FQGNSA. The CDR3, as DNA: TGTGCCAGCAGCGTCGTCCGGGGGCGCAACAATGAGCAGTACTTC. It translates to CASSVVRGRNNEQYF.

The V call is TRBV29-1, the J call TRBJ2-7, with unresolved D. V was pared by 4 bases and J by 3 bases, with 13 bases between. This CDR3 has 13 residues. Looked up from germline, CDR1 is SQVTM and CDR2 is ANQGSEA. CDR3 DNA: TGCAGCGTTGCAGGCCTGGGTAGCTACGAGCAGTACTTC. Translation gives CSVAGLGSYEQYF.

The chain uses TRBV6-2 or TRBV6-3 and TRBJ1-2; D is possibly TRBD1 (5 bases). Germline lookup yields CDR1 MNHEY and CDR2 SVGEGT. V was shortened by 2 bases and J by 3 bases, with 10 bases between the two germline ends. The CDR3 is made up of 14 amino acids. In DNA, the CDR3 is TGTGCCAGCAGTTACCTGGGACGGCACTATGGCTACACCTTC. Protein: CASSYLGRHYGYTF.

This clonotype was observed a few times. The chain couples TRBV5-5 to TRBJ2-7; D gene ambiguous. Deletions cut 10 bases from V and 6 bases from J, with 11 bases between. The germline CDR1 and CDR2 sequences are SGHKS and YYEKEE (reference sequence). CDR3 length equals 10 residues. In nucleotides, the CDR3 is TGTGCCGTACAGATTGCCGAGCAGTACTTC. Residues: CAVQIAEQYF.

This clonotype came up many times. The DNA for the CDR3 is TGCAGTGCTAGACTGAGCTATGGCTACACCTTC. It codes for CSARLSYGYTF. This rearrangement joins TRBV20-1 to TRBJ1-2; D ambiguous. The V and J ends lost 2 bases and 4 bases respectively, with 5 bases between them. CDR1 is DFQATT, CDR2 SNEGSKA, per germline (reference sequence). This CDR3 has 11 amino acids.

In this sample, this clonotype turned up a few times. The gene calls are TRBV20-1 and TRBJ2-1; 14 bases match TRBD2. Losses at the gene ends were 5 bases for V and 0 bases for J; bases not matched to a gene: 3. The length of the CDR3 is 16 residues. Germline V gives CDR1 DFQATT, CDR2 SNEGSKA (reference sequence). This CDR3 reads CSALGLAGGSYNEQFF. The DNA of the CDR3 is TGCAGTGCTCTTGGACTAGCGGGAGGCTCCTACAATGAGCAGTTCTTC.

This clonotype was picked up a small number of times. The CDR3 reads CASSYGQIAGELFF. CDR3 nucleotides: TGTGCCAGCAGTTACGGCCAGATCGCCGGGGAGCTGTTTTTT. The chain couples TRBV6-6 to TRBJ2-2, with no clear D. Deletions cut 2 bases from V and 6 bases from J, with 10 bases between. Germline loops: CDR1 MNHNY, CDR2 SVGAGI (reference sequence). The CDR3 is 14 amino acids.

In this sample, this clonotype turned up a few times. The chain employs TRBV12-3 or TRBV12-4 and TRBJ2-1; weak D call: TRBD2 (6 bases). Trimming took off 7 bases at V and 8 bases at J, with 18 bases between the two ends. This CDR3 spans 14 amino acids. The CDR3: CASTQGRTRHEQFF. CDR3 in DNA: TGTGCCAGCACTCAAGGGAGGACGCGCCATGAGCAGTTCTTC.

This clonotype was picked up one time. V is TRBV28 and J is TRBJ2-3; 7 nucleotides agree with TRBD2. Germline lookup yields CDR1 MDHEN and CDR2 SYDVKM. The V gene end was trimmed by 8 bases and the J gene end by 4 bases; junction bases not matched to a gene: 9. This CDR3 comprises 14 residues. CDR3 nucleotides: TGTGCCAGCGGTGGCTTGGGAGGGGCAGATACGCAGTATTTT. It codes for CASGGLGGADTQYF.

This clonotype was detected a few times. The chain joins TRBV29-1 to TRBJ2-1; 10 bases align to TRBD1. Trimming cost V 4 bases and J 7 bases; bases outside gene matches: 7. CDR1 is SQVTM and CDR2 is ANQGSEA in the germline V gene. This CDR3 spans 14 amino acids. CDR3 DNA: TGCAGCGTTGTTCGGGACAGGGGTTTAAATGAGCAGTTCTTC. Encoded protein: CSVVRDRGLNEQFF.